This T cell receptor beta chain was documented in a study of Graves' ophthalmopathy and Graves' hyperthyroidism. Across the study: Specimen type is peripheral blood, obtained at initial diagnosis before any treatment.

In donors with ophthalmopathy, activity was moderate-to-severe, with CAS ≥3, NOSPECS ≥4 and duration under 3 months. This clonotype was seen more than once but under ten times. Its antigen is not identified. V shed 8 bases and J shed 7 bases, with 9 bases lying between them. The CDR3 covers 12 residues. Germline CDR1 reads MNHNS; CDR2 reads SASEGT. Using RNA transcripts, the TCR beta CDR3 regions were amplified. RT-PCR with HTBI primers came first, then second-round multiplex PCR. MiXCR, run by TCRdb on the multiplex PCR reads, gives a single entry per CDR3 protein. This sample carries roughly 500,000 distinct CDR3 sequences, over 13% of them seen once, and the ten largest clones take approximately 9.8%. Notes on the study in general: Blood also contained most of the expanded thyroid clonotypes above 0.001 frequency.

Material for sequencing was blood. The chain carries TRBV6-1 and TRBJ1-6; D gene uncertain. The receptor was derived from a woman in her 30s with Graves' ophthalmopathy. The CDR3 bases are TGTGCCAGCTCCCAAGTGAATTCACCCCTCCACTTT. This codes for CASSQVNSPLHF.